This TCR beta chain appears in the sequencing data of a study of blood T cell repertoires in COVID-19. Study as a whole: T cells, B-cell-depleted T cells, or PBMCs supplied cDNA or gDNA.

Profiled with immunoSEQ multiplex PCR; TCRdb holds only in-frame clones, not every one. The sample lists about 330,000 clones, approximately 92% seen once, with less than 20% in the top ten. Grouping used clinical history reported by participants in a survey and questionnaire. V shed 6 bases and J shed 0 bases, with 14 bases lying between them. This CDR3 region has 15 residues. Looked up from germline, CDR1 is SGHTA and CDR2 is FQGNSA. This rearrangement joins TRBV7-2 to TRBJ2-5, with a tentative D call TRBD2 (6 bases). Specimen: PBMCs or T cells enriched from blood (not recorded which). The TCR sequence derives from a woman in her 30s who had recovered from COVID-19. CDR3 in DNA: TGTGCCAGCAGGGATCGGGGGACCTACCAAGAGACCCAGTACTTC. This sequence encodes CASRDRGTYQETQYF.